What follows are 5 T cell receptor beta chains derived from one specimen sequenced in a study of T cell changes during pregnancy in multiple sclerosis. Libraries were prepared by immunoSEQ multiplex PCR; TCRdb keeps only in-frame clonotypes and omits some of them. The repertoire holds over 50,000 clones, with roughly 90% as singletons. The input for sequencing was peripheral blood, taken in the first trimester of pregnancy. The receptors derive from a female donor with multiple sclerosis, enrolled in a pregnancy study.

V gene TRBV7-2 combines with J gene TRBJ2-1; D gene ambiguous. Trimming left V 3 bases short and J 10 bases short, with 13 bases between. Germline CDR1 reads SGHTA; CDR2 reads FQGNSA. The CDR3 extends over 13 amino acids. The CDR3 region is CASSFPPVLEQFF. CDR3 DNA: TGTGCCAGCAGCTTCCCCCCTGTCCTCGAGCAGTTCTTC.

The chain links TRBV2 to TRBJ2-1; D remains unclear. This CDR3 has 14 amino acids. CDR1 is SNHLY and CDR2 is FYNNEI in the germline V gene. The ends were cut back, 3 bases at V and 0 bases at J, with 6 bases in the middle. The DNA for the CDR3 is TGTGCCAGCAGTGACTCTCGCTCCTACAATGAGCAGTTCTTC. Protein product: CASSDSRSYNEQFF.

The rearrangement links TRBV7-3 to TRBJ1-1; D might be TRBD1 (5 bases). The CDR3 consists of 14 residues. Germline values: CDR1 SGHTA, CDR2 FQGTGA. Trimming removed 6 bases at V and 4 bases at J, with 15 bases between. The CDR3 nucleotides are TGTGCCAGCAGTCTGGGGGGTGGTTCCACTGAAGCTTTCTTT. Its translation is CASSLGGGSTEAFF.

This chain uses TRBV4-1 with TRBJ2-7; 9 positions agree with TRBD2. The length of the CDR3 is 17 residues. Per germline, CDR1 MGHRA and CDR2 YSYEKL. Trimming at V came to 0 bases and at J to 2 bases, leaving 8 bases not matched to a gene. The CDR3 reads CASSQDRASGVPYEQYF. The CDR3 DNA follows: TGCGCCAGCAGCCAAGATCGGGCTAGCGGGGTTCCCTACGAGCAGTACTTC.

The V and J genes are TRBV30 and TRBJ1-1, with a tentative D call TRBD1 (5 bases). Per the germline V gene, CDR1 is GTSNPN and CDR2 is SVGIG (reference sequence). CDR3 length equals 11 residues. The CDR3: CAIPAGTEAFF. The CDR3 coding sequence is TGTGCTATCCCGGCAGGGACTGAAGCTTTCTTT.